The entry that follows covers one T cell receptor beta chain sequence. Its antigen is undetermined. Measured with immunoSEQ multiplex PCR; TCRdb has only the in-frame clones, and not every one. The table lists approximately 52,000 clones, nearly 85% of them singletons. Looked up from germline, CDR1 is WSHSY and CDR2 is SAAADI. The CDR3 has 13 amino acids. V gave up 4 bases and J gave up 6 bases, with 9 bases separating them. This entry comes from a study of OX40 agonist ivuxolimab in advanced cancers. Study context: Ivuxolimab, an agonist antibody against OX40 (CD134), was given to patients. Findings of the study overall: Expanded clones tended on average to be more numerous among CD8+ T cells than CD4+.

V gene TRBV10-2 combines with J gene TRBJ2-2, with no clear D. The clonotype originates from an adult with an advanced solid tumor such as melanoma, head and neck, liver or kidney cancer. Specimen: CD4+ or CD8+ T cells sorted from blood, collected in a trial of the OX40 agonist ivuxolimab. CDR3 sequence: CASSAVLSGELFF. As DNA, the CDR3 is TGCGCCAGCAGTGCCGTTTTGTCCGGGGAGCTGTTTTTT.